The rows below give T cell receptor beta chains drawn from one sample of a study of control samples from healthy donors and cancer patients. Generated by immunoSEQ multiplex PCR, the TCRdb table keeps only in-frame clones and is missing some. The sample includes approximately 170,000 clones, about 90% seen only once; the top ten take around 5%. The sequencing input was blood. Receptor source: a woman aged 25 to 39 in good health. Each CDR3 is given with its conserved first and last residue. A D gene is named only where the DNA matches it firmly. Rows may omit the clone size; those that give it use once, few, many or a size class.

V,J,D,size,CDR3,DNA
TRBV6-5,TRBJ1-5,-,-,CASSYRAGWNQPQHF,TGTGCCAGCAGTTATAGGGCAGGGTGGAATCAGCCCCAGCATTTT
TRBV18,TRBJ2-1,TRBD2,-,CASSPGLAGARYNEQFF,TGTGCCAGCTCCCCGGGACTAGCGGGAGCCCGATACAATGAGCAGTTCTTC
TRBV7-9,TRBJ2-7,-,few,CASSLESGGEYF,TGTGCCAGCAGCTTAGAGTCCGGCGGGGAGTACTTC
TRBV3-1/TRBV3-2,TRBJ1-1,TRBD1,-,CASSRDRGFSTEAFF,TGTGCCAGCAGCCGGGACAGGGGGTTCTCCACTGAAGCTTTCTTT
TRBV5-1,TRBJ2-7,-,-,CASSSVGATYEQYF,TGCGCCAGCAGCTCGGTAGGGGCTACCTACGAGCAGTACTTC
TRBV9,TRBJ1-2,TRBD1,-,CASSPDSDRGHGYTF,TGTGCCAGCAGCCCGGACAGTGACAGGGGGCATGGCTACACCTTC
TRBV7-8,TRBJ1-5,TRBD1,-,CASSFRRDRVFFLYSNQPQHF,TGTGCCAGCAGCTTTCGCCGGGACAGGGTCTTCTTCCTCTATAGCAATCAGCCCCAGCATTTT
TRBV4-1,TRBJ2-2,-,-,CASSQEGSTRGTGELFF,TGCGCCAGCAGCCAAGAGGGTAGCACACGGGGGACCGGGGAGCTGTTTTTT
TRBV7-9,TRBJ1-2,-,once,CASSSLQGTPGYTF,TGTGCCAGCAGCTCGCTACAGGGAACCCCTGGCTACACCTTC
TRBV5-4,TRBJ2-3,TRBD2,-,CASSLGLAGRTSTDTQYF,TGTGCCAGCAGCTTGGGACTAGCGGGGCGGACGAGCACAGATACGCAGTATTTT
TRBV6-4,TRBJ2-2,-,-,CASSEGVFNTGELFF,TGTGCCAGCAGTGAGGGTGTCTTCAACACCGGGGAGCTGTTTTTT
TRBV19,TRBJ1-5,-,-,CASSISPSVNQPQHF,TGTGCCAGTAGTATTAGCCCCTCGGTCAATCAGCCCCAGCATTTT
TRBV30,TRBJ1-2,TRBD1,-,CAWYIPGQGQDGYTF,TGTGCCTGGTATATCCCGGGACAGGGGCAAGATGGCTACACCTTC
TRBV11-2,TRBJ1-5,-,-,CASSPGVPPQHF,TGTGCCAGCAGCCCGGGAGTCCCGCCCCAGCATTTT
TRBV11-2,TRBJ1-3,-,-,CASSSPFEGNTIYF,TGTGCCAGCAGCTCCCCGTTCGAGGGGAACACCATATATTTT
TRBV2,TRBJ2-1,-,-,CASSVGGGTRYNEQFF,TGTGCCAGCAGTGTAGGGGGTGGGACTCGATACAATGAGCAGTTCTTC
TRBV11-2,TRBJ2-1,-,-,CASSLVGVSYNEQFF,TGTGCCAGCAGCTTAGTTGGGGTGTCCTACAATGAGCAGTTCTTC
TRBV6-5,TRBJ1-5,-,-,CASSYRANQPQHF,TGTGCCAGCAGTTACAGGGCTAATCAGCCCCAGCATTTT
TRBV11-2,TRBJ1-6,-,-,CASSLNLDRNNSPLHF,TGTGCCAGCAGCCTGAATCTCGATCGGAATAATTCACCCCTCCACTTT
TRBV6-6,TRBJ2-3,TRBD2,-,CASSPSLLHSGFSTDTQYF,TGTGCCAGCAGTCCTAGCCTACTACATAGCGGGTTTAGCACAGATACGCAGTATTTT
TRBV7-9,TRBJ1-2,TRBD1,once,CASRGTGTYGYTF,TGTGCCAGCAGGGGGACAGGCACCTATGGCTACACCTTC
TRBV16,TRBJ2-1,-,-,CASSQSGGGYEQFF,TGTGCCAGCAGCCAATCAGGTGGTGGCTATGAGCAGTTCTTC
TRBV5-5,TRBJ2-5,TRBD2,-,CASSLAARERGETQYF,TGTGCCAGCAGCTTGGCTGCCCGGGAGCGGGGAGAGACCCAGTACTTC
TRBV12-3/TRBV12-4,TRBJ1-1,-,-,CASGFQLNTEAFF,TGTGCCAGCGGTTTCCAGTTGAACACTGAAGCTTTCTTT
TRBV2,TRBJ1-3,TRBD1,-,CASSEEGARGNTIYF,TGTGCCAGCAGTGAAGAGGGGGCGCGAGGAAACACCATATATTTT
TRBV28,TRBJ1-5,-,few,CASSIGTPHQPQHF,TGTGCCAGCAGTATCGGGACACCCCATCAGCCCCAGCATTTT
TRBV6-2/TRBV6-3,TRBJ2-1,TRBD2,-,CASSQTSGGENEQFF,TGTGCCAGCAGCCAGACTAGCGGGGGAGAAAATGAGCAGTTCTTC
TRBV19,TRBJ1-5,TRBD1,few,CASSRDSGGVSNQPQHF,TGTGCCAGTAGCCGGGACAGCGGTGGGGTGAGCAATCAGCCCCAGCATTTT